This T cell receptor beta chain was recovered during a study of cytomegalovirus exposure and HLA in healthy donors. The protocol was immunoSEQ multiplex PCR, while the TCRdb copy is restricted to in-frame clones and leaves out a portion. The sample consists of roughly 180,000 clones, about nine tenths of them appearing once. Of note for this clone: Its specificity is unknown.

Regarding the study as a whole: Clusters of TCRs from the first cohort tended to co-occur in the 120 or so validation repertoires (as a later analysis found). Reports indicated that the classifier achieved high specificity and sensitivity in diagnosing cytomegalovirus status.

V was pared by 7 bases and J by 5 bases, with 15 bases between. Looked up from germline, CDR1 is LNHNV and CDR2 is YYDKDF (reference sequence). CDR3 length: 13 residues. Sequencing input: PBMCs. V and J are TRBV15 and TRBJ2-7; tentative D call: TRBD1 (5 bases). The source of this sequence is a man aged 30 to 45 in good health and CMV-seropositive. The CDR3 region is CATTLWGENEQYF. The CDR3 coding sequence is TGTGCCACCACCCTCTGGGGCGAAAACGAGCAGTACTTC.